These T cell receptor beta chains were read from a single sample in a study of T-cell memory formation after mild COVID-19. TCRdb redid the calling of the 5' RACE reads with MiXCR, one entry per CDR3 protein. The table includes 50,000 or so distinct CDR3 sequences, over 9% detected once. Sequences were obtained from PBMCs or a T cell subset sorted from them (not recorded which). The receptors shown here come from an adult woman who had mild COVID-19 (a few samples of this study predate the infection). Cell type and time point are not known. The CDR3 runs from the conserved cysteine through the conserved F or W. D genes are given only for firm matches. Some rows mark clone size as missing; the rest say once, few, many or name a class of expanded clone.

abundance | d_gene | j_gene | v_gene | CDR3aa | CDR3nt
- | TRBD1 | TRBJ2-5 | TRBV7-2 | CASSPQYDRGQETQYF | TGTGCCAGCAGCCCCCAATACGACAGGGGACAAGAGACCCAGTACTTC
few | TRBD2 | TRBJ2-5 | TRBV10-2 | CASGGYSGETQYF | TGCGCCAGCGGCGGGTATAGCGGGGAGACCCAGTACTTC
- | - | TRBJ1-2 | TRBV7-9 | CASSFQGPRNYGYTF | TGTGCCAGCAGCTTCCAGGGACCTCGAAACTATGGCTACACCTTC
- | - | TRBJ2-2 | TRBV9 | CASSVNTGELFF | TGTGCCAGCAGCGTTAACACCGGGGAGCTGTTTTTT
many | - | TRBJ2-3 | TRBV5-1 | CASSGHLQRRDTQYF | TGCGCCAGCAGCGGGCACCTGCAACGGAGAGATACGCAGTATTTT
- | - | TRBJ2-2 | TRBV11-3 | CASFNGLGYRRSTGELFF | TGTGCCAGTTTCAATGGACTGGGCTATCGCCGGAGCACCGGGGAGCTGTTTTTT
- | - | TRBJ2-7 | TRBV2 | CASSGAAGGPVEQYF | TGTGCCAGCAGTGGAGCGGCTGGGGGACCTGTCGAGCAGTACTTC
many | - | TRBJ2-5 | TRBV20-1 | CSARGSPDLGPQETQYF | TGCAGTGCTAGAGGTTCCCCGGACTTAGGCCCACAAGAGACCCAGTACTTC
many | - | TRBJ2-3 | TRBV5-1 | CASSTGQVSTDTQYF | TGCGCCAGCAGCACCGGACAAGTAAGCACAGATACGCAGTATTTT
many | - | TRBJ2-4 | TRBV7-2 | CASSTRGGHIQYF | TGTGCCAGCAGTACGAGAGGGGGTCACATTCAGTACTTC
many | - | TRBJ2-7 | TRBV5-1 | CASSDSWEQYF | TGCGCCAGCAGCGATTCTTGGGAGCAGTACTTC
many | - | TRBJ2-3 | TRBV12-3/TRBV12-4 | CASSPRWDTQYF | TGTGCCAGCAGCCCCCGGTGGGATACGCAGTATTTT
few | - | TRBJ1-3 | TRBV7-9 | CASSLVGNTIYF | TGTGCCAGCAGCTTAGTAGGAAACACCATATATTTT
few | - | TRBJ1-6 | TRBV14 | CASSHRTELGSPLHF | TGTGCCAGCAGCCACAGGACGGAACTTGGGTCACCCCTCCACTTT
- | - | TRBJ1-3 | TRBV4-1 | CASSQDRWNTIYF | TGCGCCAGCAGCCAAGACAGATGGAACACCATATATTTT
- | TRBD1 | TRBJ1-5 | TRBV20-1 | CSARDNRGFNQPQHF | TGCAGTGCTAGAGATAACAGGGGATTCAATCAGCCCCAGCATTTT
- | TRBD2 | TRBJ2-1 | TRBV29-1 | CSVEGGGSHEQFF | TGCAGCGTTGAAGGGGGAGGGAGCCATGAGCAGTTCTTC